The rows below give T cell receptor beta chains drawn from one sample of a study of blood T cell repertoires in COVID-19. Assay used: immunoSEQ multiplex PCR; TCRdb lists only in-frame clones, some missing. The sample holds roughly 360,000 clones, approximately 89% seen once. The sample comprised PBMCs or T cells enriched from blood (not recorded which). The source of these receptors is a man aged 25 to 40 who had recovered from COVID-19. Both conserved end residues are part of each CDR3. A D gene is named only where the DNA matches it firmly.

CDR3: CAWSVLGGQPTEAFF
J: TRBJ1-1
V: TRBV30
D: NA

CDR3: CASSPQGGNTEAFF
J: TRBJ1-1
V: TRBV11-2
D: NA

CDR3: CATRRDRDIQPQHF
J: TRBJ1-5
V: TRBV10-2
D: TRBD1

CDR3: CASSLTGNNEKLFF
J: TRBJ1-4
V: TRBV5-1
D: TRBD1

CDR3: CASSPLAGGLETQYF
J: TRBJ2-5
V: TRBV6-5
D: TRBD2

CDR3: CAISESGSYGYTF
J: TRBJ1-2
V: TRBV10-3
D: NA

CDR3: CASSYADGYEQYF
J: TRBJ2-7
V: TRBV27
D: NA

CDR3: CASSQNSAGDIQYF
J: TRBJ2-4
V: TRBV7-3
D: NA

CDR3: CASSEVNAAEAFF
J: TRBJ1-1
V: TRBV6-1
D: NA

CDR3: CASSKTSGGATETQYF
J: TRBJ2-5
V: TRBV7-2
D: TRBD2

CDR3: CASSGVNTEAFF
J: TRBJ1-1
V: TRBV25-1
D: NA

CDR3: CASCRGSNQPQHF
J: TRBJ1-5
V: TRBV10-2
D: NA

CDR3: CASSLAPGNTEAFF
J: TRBJ1-1
V: TRBV5-1
D: NA

CDR3: CASSVTGTANTEAFF
J: TRBJ1-1
V: TRBV6-5
D: TRBD1

CDR3: CATRKLAGGTDTQYF
J: TRBJ2-3
V: TRBV6-4
D: TRBD2